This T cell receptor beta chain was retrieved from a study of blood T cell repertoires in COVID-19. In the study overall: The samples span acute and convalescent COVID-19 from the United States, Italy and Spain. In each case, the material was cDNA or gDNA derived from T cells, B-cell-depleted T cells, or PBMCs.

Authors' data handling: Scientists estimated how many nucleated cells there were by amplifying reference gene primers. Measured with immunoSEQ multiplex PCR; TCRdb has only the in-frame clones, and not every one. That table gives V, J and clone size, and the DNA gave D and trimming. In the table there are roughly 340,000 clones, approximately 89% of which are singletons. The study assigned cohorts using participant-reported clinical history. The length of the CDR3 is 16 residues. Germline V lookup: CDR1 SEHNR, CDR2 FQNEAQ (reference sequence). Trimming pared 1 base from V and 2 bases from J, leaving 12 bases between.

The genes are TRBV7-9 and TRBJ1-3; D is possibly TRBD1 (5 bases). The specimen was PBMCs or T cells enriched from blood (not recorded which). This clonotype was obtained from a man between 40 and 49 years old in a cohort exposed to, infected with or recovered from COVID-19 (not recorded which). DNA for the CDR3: TGTGCCAGCAGCTTAGGTAGCCTGGGGCCTGGAAACACCATATATTTT. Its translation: CASSLGSLGPGNTIYF.